This T cell receptor (beta chain) derives from a study of OX40 agonist ivuxolimab in advanced cancers. Overall study context: Patients in the trial were receiving intravenous ivuxolimab every 2 weeks, at doses of 0.01 to 10 mg/kg. Hepatocellular carcinoma, melanoma, renal cell or head and neck cancer was diagnosed in the dose-escalation patients.

Trimming removed 8 bases at V and 4 bases at J, with 26 bases between. Looked up from germline, CDR1 is SGHTA and CDR2 is FQGTGA. The CDR3 has 17 residues. A single count supports this clone. Its antigen is unknown. This table comes from immunoSEQ multiplex PCR, and its TCRdb copy is limited to in-frame clones, with some not included. Of around 37,000 clones in the sample, 65% to 90% were seen once. Patients had blood sampled at baseline and again on cycle 4 day 1 and cycle 7 day 1. Study conclusions and caveats: The 0.1-3.0 mg/kg partial responders had among the lowest clonal expansion.

The V call is TRBV7-3, the J call TRBJ1-2; D may be TRBD1 (5 bases). Specimen: CD4+ or CD8+ T cells sorted from blood, collected in a trial of the OX40 agonist ivuxolimab. This TCR came from an adult with an advanced solid tumor such as melanoma, head and neck, liver or kidney cancer. The CDR3 region has the DNA TGTGCCAGCCGGGGTGGCCTTCCCGGACACGTCTTCTATGGCTACACCTTC. Translating gives CASRGGLPGHVFYGYTF.